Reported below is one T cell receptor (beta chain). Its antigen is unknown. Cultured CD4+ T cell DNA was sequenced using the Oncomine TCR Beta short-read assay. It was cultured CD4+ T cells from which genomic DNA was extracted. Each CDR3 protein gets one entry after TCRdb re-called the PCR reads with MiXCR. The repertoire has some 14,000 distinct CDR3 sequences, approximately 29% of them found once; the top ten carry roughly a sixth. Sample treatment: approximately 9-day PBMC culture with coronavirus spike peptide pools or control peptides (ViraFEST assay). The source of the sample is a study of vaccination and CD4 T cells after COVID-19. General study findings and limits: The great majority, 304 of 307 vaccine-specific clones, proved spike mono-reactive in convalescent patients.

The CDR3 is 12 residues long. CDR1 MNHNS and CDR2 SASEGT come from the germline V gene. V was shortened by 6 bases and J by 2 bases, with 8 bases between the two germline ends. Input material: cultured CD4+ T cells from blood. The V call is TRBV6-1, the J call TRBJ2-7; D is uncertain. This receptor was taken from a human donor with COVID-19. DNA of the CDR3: TGTGCCAGCAGATGGGGAACCTACGAGCAGTACTTC. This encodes CASRWGTYEQYF.